These 14 T cell receptor beta chains were sequenced from one sample in a study of blood T cells in healthy people across ages. Primers used in a second PCR of roughly 6 to 12 cycles were a sample-barcoded 5' primer and a J-beta primer mix. TCRdb called the 5' RACE reads again in MiXCR, with one record for every CDR3 protein. The data show 790,000 or so distinct CDR3 sequences, just over 55% seen once. Sequenced: blood. The receptors shown here come from a man in his forties in good health.

This chain links TRBV6-2 or TRBV6-3 with TRBJ1-2; 8 bases agree with TRBD1. Trimming took 2 bases from V and 2 from J; bases not matched to a gene: 4. CDR3 length: 15 residues. Germline V gene sequence: CDR1 MNHEY, CDR2 SVGEGT. The CDR3 spells CASSYGAGGNYGYTF. The DNA of the CDR3 is TGTGCCAGCAGTTACGGGGCAGGGGGCAACTATGGCTACACCTTC.

A few counts support this clonotype. The rearrangement links TRBV9 to TRBJ2-6, with TRBD1 identical over 7 bases. Per the germline V gene, CDR1 is SGDLS and CDR2 is YYNGEE. There are 17 residues in the CDR3. V was pared by 3 bases and J by 0 bases, with 6 bases of the junction left unmatched. The CDR3 loop is CASSAGQFNSGANVLTF. The CDR3 nucleotides read TGTGCCAGCAGCGCGGGACAGTTTAACTCTGGGGCCAACGTCCTGACTTTC.

As DNA, the CDR3 is TGTGCCAGCAGTCTTGCGACAGGGGAGTATGGCTACACCTTC. This encodes CASSLATGEYGYTF. V gene TRBV27 combines with J gene TRBJ1-2; 8 bases are a match to TRBD1. Germline trimming cut 5 bases from V and 5 bases from J; bases unmatched to any gene: 7. The germline CDR1 and CDR2 sequences are MNHEY and SMNVEV (reference sequence). The CDR3 is 14 amino acids.

The gene calls are TRBV4-3 and TRBJ1-4; D is possibly TRBD1 (5 bases). The CDR3 length is 15 residues. Germline V gene data show CDR1 as LGHNA and CDR2 as YSLEER. Deletions cut 0 bases from V and 8 bases from J, with 13 bases between. The CDR3 bases are TGCGCCAGCAGCCAAGACGGGGGAGAGGGGGAAAAACTGTTTTTT. It codes for CASSQDGGEGEKLFF.

This clonotype was observed a handful of times. The rearrangement uses TRBV7-9 and TRBJ2-5; 8 bases are shared with TRBD2. V trimming: 1 base; J trimming: 4 bases; junction bases outside the gene matches: 5. Germline V gene sequence: CDR1 SEHNR, CDR2 FQNEAQ (reference sequence). This CDR3 has 15 residues. The CDR3 here is CASSLGTAGGETQYF. CDR3 nucleotide sequence: TGTGCCAGCAGCTTAGGAACCGCGGGGGGAGAGACCCAGTACTTC.

The chain joins TRBV18 to TRBJ2-6, with D unclear. The V gene lost 1 base and the J gene lost 0 bases, with 10 bases spanning the gap. The CDR3 sequence is 17 residues long. From germline, CDR1 is KGHSH and CDR2 LQKENI. The CDR3, as DNA: TGTGCCAGCTCACCACTACCCATCAGCTCTGGGGCCAACGTCCTGACTTTC. Translated, it gives CASSPLPISSGANVLTF.

This clonotype was recorded a few times. This sequence joins TRBV6-1 and TRBJ1-5; D possibly corresponds to TRBD1 (5 bases). Germline lookup yields CDR1 MNHNS and CDR2 SASEGT. The CDR3 spans 16 residues. Between the trimmed V and J ends, which lost 4 bases and 0 bases, there was a span of 13 bases. As DNA, the CDR3 is TGTGCCAGCAGTGCTTCTTCGGGGGTTAGCAATCAGCCCCAGCATTTT. It translates to CASSASSGVSNQPQHF.

The chain joins TRBV11-2 to TRBJ2-4, with 8 nucleotides matching TRBD2. The CDR3 contains 18 residues. From germline, CDR1 is SGHAT and CDR2 FQNNGV. V shed 2 bases and J 0 bases; nucleotides not matched to a gene: 9. CDR3 in DNA: TGTGCCAGCAGCTTATACATTCGGGGGGGCCCAGCCAAAAACATTCAGTACTTC. Translating gives CASSLYIRGGPAKNIQYF.

The chain joins TRBV27 to TRBJ1-2; D is perhaps TRBD1 (6 bases). The CDR3 extends over 14 amino acids. V lost 7 bases to trimming and J lost 6 bases, with 18 bases between them. Germline CDR1 is MNHEY and CDR2 is SMNVEV (reference sequence). As DNA, the CDR3 is TGTGCCAGCACCGATACGGGGGGGGCGAATGGCTACACCTTC. Encoded protein: CASTDTGGANGYTF.

V gene TRBV20-1 combines with J gene TRBJ2-7; a possible D gene is TRBD1 (5 bases). V was cut by 6 bases and J by 8 bases, with 29 bases left in between. The CDR3 is 16 residues long. The germline CDR1 and CDR2 sequences are DFQATT and SNEGSKA (reference sequence). This CDR3 reads CSALDPGSSNQPQQYF. Written as DNA, the CDR3 is TGCAGTGCCTTAGACCCAGGGTCAAGCAATCAGCCCCAGCAGTACTTC.

Remarks on this clonotype: This could be a read error, since a much larger clone is one nucleotide away. The V call is TRBV5-5, the J call TRBJ2-3; TRBD1 might be the D (6 bases). Germline V gives CDR1 SGHKS, CDR2 YYEKEE (reference sequence). The CDR3 sequence is 16 residues long. CDR3 in DNA: TGTGCCAGCAGCTTGGTGCCAGGGGTTAGCACAGATGCGCAGTATTTT. It specifies CASSLVPGVSTDAQYF. Looking up the rest from reference TRBV5-5 and TRBJ2-3 gives the full variable domain: DAGVTQSPTHLIKTRGQQVTLRCSPISGHKSVSWYQQVLGQGPQFIFQYYEKEERGRGNFPDRFSARQFPNYSSELNVNALLLGDSALYLCASSLVPGVSTDAQYFGPGTRLTVL.

This clonotype was picked up a small number of times. The chain uses TRBV27 and TRBJ1-6; D gene ambiguous. V shed 6 bases and J shed 4 bases, with 10 bases lying between them. CDR1 is MNHEY and CDR2 is SMNVEV in the germline V gene (reference sequence). The length of the CDR3 is 14 residues. CDR3 protein: CASSLRRYNSPLHF. The CDR3 coding sequence is TGTGCCAGCAGCCTCAGGAGATATAATTCACCCCTCCACTTT.

This sequence joins TRBV29-1 and TRBJ1-5; 9 positions agree with TRBD1. This CDR3 spans 13 amino acids. Per germline, CDR1 SQVTM and CDR2 ANQGSEA. Trimming removed 6 bases from V and 3 bases from J; junction bases left unmatched: 3. CDR3 amino acids: CSVRQGDNQPQHF. CDR3 DNA: TGCAGCGTCAGACAGGGGGACAATCAGCCCCAGCATTTT.

The gene calls are TRBV7-9 and TRBJ2-3, with 9 bases aligning to TRBD1. J lost 0 bases, V lost 2 bases, and 9 bases had no gene match. Germline lookup yields CDR1 SEHNR and CDR2 FQNEAQ (reference sequence). This CDR3 is built from 18 residues. CDR3 nucleotide sequence: TGTGCCAGCAGCTTATTACCACAGGGGGCAGTGAGCACAGATACGCAGTATTTT. It is translated as CASSLLPQGAVSTDTQYF.